Listed below are T cell receptor beta chains from one sample, sequenced in a study of cytomegalovirus exposure and HLA in healthy donors. Profiled with immunoSEQ multiplex PCR; TCRdb holds only in-frame clones, not every one. Among fewer than 150,000 clones, 82% were seen once, and the ten largest hold around 2.6%. Sequencing was carried out using PBMCs. The receptors stem from a male donor in good health and CMV-seronegative. Both conserved end residues are part of each CDR3. Each record gives: D gene, clone size, J gene, V gene, CDR3 DNA, CDR3 protein. D genes are given only for firm matches. Size values are once, few and many counts, or a class for expanded clones, and some rows have none.

d_call: NA; clone_size: once; j_call: TRBJ2-1; v_call: TRBV2; cdr3_nt: TGTGCCAGCTCTAACTACAATGAGCAGTTCTTC; cdr3_aa: CASSNYNEQFF
d_call: TRBD1; clone_size: NA; j_call: TRBJ2-7; v_call: TRBV30; cdr3_nt: TGTGCCTGGGCGGACAGGAACTCCTACGAGCAGTACTTC; cdr3_aa: CAWADRNSYEQYF
d_call: NA; clone_size: NA; j_call: TRBJ2-2; v_call: TRBV4-3; cdr3_nt: TGCGCCAGCGGCCGAAGGCCCGACAGGAACACCGGGGAGCTGTTTTTT; cdr3_aa: CASGRRPDRNTGELFF
d_call: NA; clone_size: once; j_call: TRBJ2-7; v_call: TRBV9; cdr3_nt: TGTGCCAGCAGCGTAGGGGGAGCCGGTCTCTACGAGCAGTACTTC; cdr3_aa: CASSVGGAGLYEQYF
d_call: TRBD2; clone_size: few; j_call: TRBJ2-3; v_call: TRBV9; cdr3_nt: TGTGCCAGCAGCGAACTGACTAGCGGGTTGACAGATACGCAGTATTTT; cdr3_aa: CASSELTSGLTDTQYF
d_call: NA; clone_size: NA; j_call: TRBJ1-1; v_call: TRBV7-6; cdr3_nt: TGTGCCAGCAGCTTGGGGGGGGATGAAGCTTTCTTT; cdr3_aa: CASSLGGDEAFF
d_call: NA; clone_size: NA; j_call: TRBJ1-2; v_call: TRBV11-2; cdr3_nt: TGTGCCAGCAGCTTACGAGTGGGGCATGAAGGCTACACCTTC; cdr3_aa: CASSLRVGHEGYTF
d_call: NA; clone_size: NA; j_call: TRBJ2-7; v_call: TRBV28; cdr3_nt: TGTGCCAGCATAGGGGGCTACGAGCAGTACTTC; cdr3_aa: CASIGGYEQYF
d_call: TRBD2; clone_size: NA; j_call: TRBJ2-3; v_call: TRBV4-2; cdr3_nt: TGTGCCAGCAGCCAAGAGGCTAGCGGGAGTCCAGATACGCAGTATTTT; cdr3_aa: CASSQEASGSPDTQYF
d_call: NA; clone_size: NA; j_call: TRBJ2-5; v_call: TRBV7-6; cdr3_nt: TGTGCCAGCAGTTCCAATTACCAAGAGACCCAGTACTTC; cdr3_aa: CASSSNYQETQYF
d_call: NA; clone_size: NA; j_call: TRBJ2-1; v_call: TRBV9; cdr3_nt: TGTGCCAGCAGCAAGAGCCATAGCTCCTACAATGAGCAGTTCTTC; cdr3_aa: CASSKSHSSYNEQFF
d_call: NA; clone_size: NA; j_call: TRBJ1-1; v_call: TRBV9; cdr3_nt: TGTGCCAGCAGCGGCCCAGGGGATTGGGCTGAAGCTTTCTTT; cdr3_aa: CASSGPGDWAEAFF
d_call: TRBD2; clone_size: once; j_call: TRBJ2-1; v_call: TRBV9; cdr3_nt: TGTGCCAGCAGCGTAGAGGGAGGGACTAGCGTGATCAATGAGCAGTTCTTC; cdr3_aa: CASSVEGGTSVINEQFF
d_call: TRBD1; clone_size: once; j_call: TRBJ1-2; v_call: TRBV5-4; cdr3_nt: TGTGCCAGCAGCCAGGGACAGGGCGTCGGCTATGGCTACACCTTC; cdr3_aa: CASSQGQGVGYGYTF
d_call: NA; clone_size: NA; j_call: TRBJ2-3; v_call: TRBV27; cdr3_nt: TGTGCCAGCAGTTTCTGGCTGGGAGCTGGCACAGATACGCAGTATTTT; cdr3_aa: CASSFWLGAGTDTQYF
d_call: TRBD1; clone_size: NA; j_call: TRBJ1-4; v_call: TRBV28; cdr3_nt: TGTGCCAGCAGTTCGCTGACAGGGTCGGCCGAAAAACTGTTTTTT; cdr3_aa: CASSSLTGSAEKLFF
d_call: NA; clone_size: few; j_call: TRBJ2-6; v_call: TRBV6-5; cdr3_nt: TGTGCCAGCAGGGGAACAGGGTCCGGGGCCAACGTCCTGACTTTC; cdr3_aa: CASRGTGSGANVLTF
d_call: NA; clone_size: NA; j_call: TRBJ2-6; v_call: TRBV29-1; cdr3_nt: TGCAGCGTTGTTATCTCTGGGGCCAACGTCCTGACTTTC; cdr3_aa: CSVVISGANVLTF
d_call: NA; clone_size: NA; j_call: TRBJ1-5; v_call: TRBV19; cdr3_nt: TGTGCCAGTAGTACCACAGGGTACAATAGCAATCAGCCCCAGCATTTT; cdr3_aa: CASSTTGYNSNQPQHF
d_call: NA; clone_size: NA; j_call: TRBJ2-7; v_call: TRBV5-6; cdr3_nt: TGTGCCAGCAGCTTAGGAGGGAGCTCCTACGAGCAGTACTTC; cdr3_aa: CASSLGGSSYEQYF
d_call: TRBD1; clone_size: NA; j_call: TRBJ1-1; v_call: TRBV2; cdr3_nt: TGTGCCAGTACCGAAACAGGGGACACTGAAGCTTTCTTT; cdr3_aa: CASTETGDTEAFF
d_call: NA; clone_size: NA; j_call: TRBJ1-1; v_call: TRBV28; cdr3_nt: TGTGCCAGCAGTTTTCGGGAACCGACTTCAGGAAGGACTGAAGCTTTCTTT; cdr3_aa: CASSFREPTSGRTEAFF
d_call: NA; clone_size: NA; j_call: TRBJ1-5; v_call: TRBV19; cdr3_nt: TGTGCCAGTAGTATGGTTCTCGGAGGGCGGCAGCCCCAGCATTTT; cdr3_aa: CASSMVLGGRQPQHF
d_call: NA; clone_size: NA; j_call: TRBJ1-2; v_call: TRBV14; cdr3_nt: TGTGCCAGCACTCGCCTGGGGAGGGACTATGGCTACACCTTC; cdr3_aa: CASTRLGRDYGYTF
d_call: NA; clone_size: NA; j_call: TRBJ2-7; v_call: TRBV2; cdr3_nt: TGTGCCAGCACATACCAGGGGTTCGGAGCAGAGCAGTACTTC; cdr3_aa: CASTYQGFGAEQYF
d_call: TRBD2; clone_size: NA; j_call: TRBJ2-7; v_call: TRBV27; cdr3_nt: TGTGCCAGCAGTTTTGCGGGGGGGTCCTACGAGCAGTACTTC; cdr3_aa: CASSFAGGSYEQYF
d_call: TRBD2; clone_size: NA; j_call: TRBJ2-7; v_call: TRBV14; cdr3_nt: TGTGCCAGCAGCCAAGGAGATGGACTAGCGGCCTACGAGCAGTACTTC; cdr3_aa: CASSQGDGLAAYEQYF
d_call: TRBD1; clone_size: NA; j_call: TRBJ1-5; v_call: TRBV9; cdr3_nt: TGTGCCAGCAGCGTAGGGGACAGGGGCCTGGAGCCCCAGCATTTT; cdr3_aa: CASSVGDRGLEPQHF
d_call: NA; clone_size: NA; j_call: TRBJ2-1; v_call: TRBV7-3; cdr3_nt: TGTGCCAGCAGCGGAGGAACAGGGTCCAATGAGCAGTTCTTC; cdr3_aa: CASSGGTGSNEQFF
d_call: TRBD2; clone_size: once; j_call: TRBJ2-5; v_call: TRBV30; cdr3_nt: TGTGCCTGCCGACCGGGACTAGGGTATCAAGAGACCCAGTACTTC; cdr3_aa: CACRPGLGYQETQYF
d_call: NA; clone_size: NA; j_call: TRBJ2-7; v_call: TRBV27; cdr3_nt: TGTGCCAGCAGTTCTAGGGGCGGACGCCTCTACGAGCAGTACTTC; cdr3_aa: CASSSRGGRLYEQYF
d_call: NA; clone_size: NA; j_call: TRBJ2-7; v_call: TRBV7-3; cdr3_nt: TGTGCCAGCAGCTTAGAACAGGGTCTCGAGCAGTACTTC; cdr3_aa: CASSLEQGLEQYF
d_call: TRBD2; clone_size: NA; j_call: TRBJ2-7; v_call: TRBV2; cdr3_nt: TGTGCCAGCAGAGTGGCGAGCGGGAGATACGAGCAGTACTTC; cdr3_aa: CASRVASGRYEQYF
d_call: NA; clone_size: NA; j_call: TRBJ2-7; v_call: TRBV6-5; cdr3_nt: TGTGCCAGCAGTTACTCGGCAGGGTCTGGCTACGAGCAGTACTTC; cdr3_aa: CASSYSAGSGYEQYF
d_call: TRBD2; clone_size: NA; j_call: TRBJ2-4; v_call: TRBV10-1; cdr3_nt: TGCGCCAGCAGTGATGGGCTAGCGGGAGGGCCGGCAAACATTCAGTACTTC; cdr3_aa: CASSDGLAGGPANIQYF
d_call: NA; clone_size: few; j_call: TRBJ2-3; v_call: TRBV6-4; cdr3_nt: TGTGCCAGCAGTCCCGACAACACAGATACGCAGTATTTT; cdr3_aa: CASSPDNTDTQYF
d_call: NA; clone_size: NA; j_call: TRBJ2-7; v_call: TRBV7-2; cdr3_nt: TGTGCCAGCAGCCCCGCCGGGGGAATCTACGAGCAGTACTTC; cdr3_aa: CASSPAGGIYEQYF
d_call: NA; clone_size: NA; j_call: TRBJ1-1; v_call: TRBV6-5; cdr3_nt: TGTGCCAGCAGTTACTCGACGGAGACTGAAGCTTTCTTT; cdr3_aa: CASSYSTETEAFF
d_call: NA; clone_size: NA; j_call: TRBJ2-3; v_call: TRBV28; cdr3_nt: TGTGCCAGCAGTTCCGAGGTCCTCGATACGCAGTATTTT; cdr3_aa: CASSSEVLDTQYF
d_call: NA; clone_size: NA; j_call: TRBJ2-2; v_call: TRBV4-1; cdr3_nt: TGCGCCAGCAGCCAAGCAGGGGAGACCGGGGAGCTGTTTTTT; cdr3_aa: CASSQAGETGELFF
d_call: TRBD2; clone_size: NA; j_call: TRBJ2-7; v_call: TRBV7-2; cdr3_nt: TGTGCCAGCAGCTTAGAACTAGCGGGGGTATACGAGCAGTACTTC; cdr3_aa: CASSLELAGVYEQYF
d_call: NA; clone_size: NA; j_call: TRBJ1-1; v_call: TRBV29-1; cdr3_nt: TGCAGCGTTGGGCCCCTCATGAACACTGAAGCTTTCTTT; cdr3_aa: CSVGPLMNTEAFF
d_call: TRBD1; clone_size: NA; j_call: TRBJ1-2; v_call: TRBV6-5; cdr3_nt: TGTGCCAGCAGTTACTCGGCAGGGGGAAACTATGGCTACACCTTC; cdr3_aa: CASSYSAGGNYGYTF
d_call: NA; clone_size: once; j_call: TRBJ2-3; v_call: TRBV11-2; cdr3_nt: TGTGCCAGCAGCCAAAGCCGGTTCACAGATACGCAGTATTTT; cdr3_aa: CASSQSRFTDTQYF
d_call: TRBD2; clone_size: NA; j_call: TRBJ2-1; v_call: TRBV6-5; cdr3_nt: TGTGCCAGCAGTTACGAGGCGGGAGGGACCTACAATGAGCAGTTCTTC; cdr3_aa: CASSYEAGGTYNEQFF
d_call: NA; clone_size: few; j_call: TRBJ2-5; v_call: TRBV6-6; cdr3_nt: TGTGCCAGCAGAGCTCCAATTGGGGGCCGCCAAGAGACCCAGTACTTC; cdr3_aa: CASRAPIGGRQETQYF
d_call: NA; clone_size: NA; j_call: TRBJ1-2; v_call: TRBV6-6; cdr3_nt: TGTGCCAGCAGTGTAGGGCGGGGCAACTATGGCTACACCTTC; cdr3_aa: CASSVGRGNYGYTF
d_call: TRBD2; clone_size: NA; j_call: TRBJ2-7; v_call: TRBV6-6; cdr3_nt: TGTGCCAGCGGTCAACTAGCGGTCTACGAGCAGTACTTC; cdr3_aa: CASGQLAVYEQYF
d_call: TRBD1; clone_size: NA; j_call: TRBJ2-1; v_call: TRBV28; cdr3_nt: TGTGCCAGCAGTTCAGGACAGGGATCCTACAATGAGCAGTTCTTC; cdr3_aa: CASSSGQGSYNEQFF
d_call: NA; clone_size: NA; j_call: TRBJ1-2; v_call: TRBV12-5; cdr3_nt: TGTGCTAGTGGTCATTCGGACAGTGGGGGCTACACCTTC; cdr3_aa: CASGHSDSGGYTF
d_call: NA; clone_size: NA; j_call: TRBJ1-3; v_call: TRBV10-2; cdr3_nt: TGCGCCAGCAGCGTGGACAGACCTAACACCATATATTTT; cdr3_aa: CASSVDRPNTIYF
d_call: NA; clone_size: NA; j_call: TRBJ2-2; v_call: TRBV23-1; cdr3_nt: TGCGCCAGCAGTCACTCACTACAGGGCCCCGGGGAGCTGTTTTTT; cdr3_aa: CASSHSLQGPGELFF
d_call: NA; clone_size: NA; j_call: TRBJ1-2; v_call: TRBV6-5; cdr3_nt: TGTGCCAGCAGTTACTCTCGGACAGCCCTCTATGGCTACACCTTC; cdr3_aa: CASSYSRTALYGYTF
d_call: TRBD1; clone_size: NA; j_call: TRBJ2-5; v_call: TRBV7-9; cdr3_nt: TGTGCCAGCAGCGGGACAGGGATGGTTTCCCAGTACTTC; cdr3_aa: CASSGTGMVSQYF
d_call: NA; clone_size: NA; j_call: TRBJ2-2; v_call: TRBV4-2; cdr3_nt: TGTGCCAGCAGCCAAAGGCAGGCTGGAACCGGGGAGCTGTTTTTT; cdr3_aa: CASSQRQAGTGELFF
d_call: TRBD2; clone_size: NA; j_call: TRBJ2-1; v_call: TRBV5-4; cdr3_nt: TGTGCCAGCAGCTTTAGCGGGGGGTCCTACAATGAGCAGTTCTTC; cdr3_aa: CASSFSGGSYNEQFF
d_call: TRBD2; clone_size: NA; j_call: TRBJ2-7; v_call: TRBV28; cdr3_nt: TGTGCCAGCACCGAAAGGACTAGCGGGTCCTACGAGCAGTACTTC; cdr3_aa: CASTERTSGSYEQYF
d_call: NA; clone_size: NA; j_call: TRBJ1-2; v_call: TRBV6-5; cdr3_nt: TGTGCCAGCAGTAATGATAACGGCTATGGCTACACCTTC; cdr3_aa: CASSNDNGYGYTF
d_call: NA; clone_size: NA; j_call: TRBJ1-5; v_call: TRBV19; cdr3_nt: TGTGCCAGTAGTATTATTCGGACCGACAGGATCCCCCAGCATTTT; cdr3_aa: CASSIIRTDRIPQHF
d_call: NA; clone_size: NA; j_call: TRBJ2-1; v_call: TRBV7-3; cdr3_nt: TGTGCCAGCAGCTTGAGCAGCGGGTTTCTTAATGAGCAGTTCTTC; cdr3_aa: CASSLSSGFLNEQFF